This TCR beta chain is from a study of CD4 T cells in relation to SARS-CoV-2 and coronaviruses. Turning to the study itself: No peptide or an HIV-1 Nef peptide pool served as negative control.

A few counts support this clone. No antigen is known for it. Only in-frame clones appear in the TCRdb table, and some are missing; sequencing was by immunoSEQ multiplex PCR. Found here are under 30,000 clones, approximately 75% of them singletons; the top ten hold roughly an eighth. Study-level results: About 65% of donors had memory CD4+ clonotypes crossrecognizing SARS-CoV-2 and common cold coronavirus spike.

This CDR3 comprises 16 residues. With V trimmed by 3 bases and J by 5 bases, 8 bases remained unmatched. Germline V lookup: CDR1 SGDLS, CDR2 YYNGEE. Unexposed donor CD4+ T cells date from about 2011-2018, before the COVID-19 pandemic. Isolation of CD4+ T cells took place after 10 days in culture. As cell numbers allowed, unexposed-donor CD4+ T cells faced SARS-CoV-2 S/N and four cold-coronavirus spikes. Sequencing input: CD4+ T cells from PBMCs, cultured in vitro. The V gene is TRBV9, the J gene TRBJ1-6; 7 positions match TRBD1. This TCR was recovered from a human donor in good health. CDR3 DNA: TGTGCCAGCAGCGCCCACTTACAGGGGAATAATTCACCCCTCCACTTT. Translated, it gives CASSAHLQGNNSPLHF.